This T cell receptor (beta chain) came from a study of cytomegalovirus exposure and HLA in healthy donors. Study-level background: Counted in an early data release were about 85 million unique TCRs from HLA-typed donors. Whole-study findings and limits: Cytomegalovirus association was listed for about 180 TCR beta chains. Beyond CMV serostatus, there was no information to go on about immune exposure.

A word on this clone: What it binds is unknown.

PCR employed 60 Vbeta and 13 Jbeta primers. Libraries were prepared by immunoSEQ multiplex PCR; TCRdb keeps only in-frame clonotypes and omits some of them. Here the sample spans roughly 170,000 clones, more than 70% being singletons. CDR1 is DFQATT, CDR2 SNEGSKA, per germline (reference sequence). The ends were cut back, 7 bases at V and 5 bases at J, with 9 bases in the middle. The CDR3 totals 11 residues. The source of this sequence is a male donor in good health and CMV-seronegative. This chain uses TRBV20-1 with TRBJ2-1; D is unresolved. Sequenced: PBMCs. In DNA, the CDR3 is TGCAGTGGCCTGCTAGACAATGAGCAGTTCTTC. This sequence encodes CSGLLDNEQFF.